This entry describes one TCR beta chain. The antigen remains undetermined. The data were obtained in a study of cytomegalovirus exposure and HLA in healthy donors. General study points: For most TCR beta V segments, an earlier analysis put the productive rate at about 90% or about 30% of the time. In a later analysis, most CMV-associated TCR beta chains appeared HLA-restricted. Association of some 18,000 TCR beta sequences with HLA alleles was found at 0.05 false discovery rate in a later analysis.

Germline V gives CDR1 MNHEY, CDR2 SVGAGI. This CDR3 is 14 amino acids long. V gave up 2 bases and J gave up 2 bases; unmatched junction bases: 3. With 60 Vbeta and 13 Jbeta primers, the PCR was carried out. Repertoires were generated with immunoSEQ multiplex PCR, while TCRdb's copy carries only in-frame clones and drops some. The repertoire table contains 60,000 to 80,000 clones. V is TRBV6-5 and J is TRBJ2-7, with 7 nucleotides matching TRBD1. Sequencing input: PBMCs. This receptor was identified in a boy aged 5-17 years in good health and CMV-seronegative. CDR3 coding DNA: TGTGCCAGCAGTTACACAGGGGCTACCTACGAGCAGTACTTC. It specifies CASSYTGATYEQYF.